This TCR beta chain was found in a study of CD8 T cells in Susac syndrome (dated by TCRdb to between 2018 and 2020). Looking at the study overall: Of the Susac syndrome patients who were sequenced, fewer than ten were in clinical remission while 5 or 6 had clinically active disease. At blood withdrawal, Susac syndrome patients were therapy-naive, treated with corticosteroids (with IVIg additionally given to some), or treated with IVIg alone. Repertoire sequencing was used to test whether CD8+ T cell activation and differentiation in Susac syndrome was antigen driven. Clonality of the CD8+ T cell repertoire was compared between about a dozen healthy donors, about 14 Susac syndrome patients and fewer than 16 multiple sclerosis patients.

Peripheral blood CD8+ and CD4+ T cells from healthy donors, Susac syndrome patients and multiple sclerosis patients were profiled by high-throughput TCR beta sequencing. Susac syndrome patients met recently defined diagnostic criteria for definite or probable disease. CD8+ TEMRA cells were enriched by FACS, while bulk CD8+ and CD4+ T cells were purified by magnetic negative isolation. Blood was collected in EDTA tubes and processed within 24 hours, with PBMCs isolated through density gradient centrifugation. PBMCs intended for TCR sequencing were cryopreserved in liquid nitrogen and thawed later in a water bath at 37 degrees C. The sorted or isolated CD4+, CD8+ and CD8+ TEMRA cells reached a purity of at least 90%. A note on this clonotype: Its antigen is currently not known. Base qualities were left out, and no much larger clone turns up one base away.

The trim is 5 bases for V and 9 bases for J, with a gap of 14 bases between the germline ends. The CDR3 has 13 amino acids, counting the end cysteine and phenylalanine. Just the 39-base CDR3 DNA is kept, in frame starting at base 1. Sequences PRHDT (CDR1) and FYEKMQ (CDR2) are obtained from the germline V gene (reference sequence). Points the paper makes about the study in general: Roughly 15 and five Susac-specific public clones were found in the total CD8+ and CD8+ TEMRA repertoires, respectively. Clonal expansion was observed in Susac syndrome CD8+ repertoires, with the highest expansion in CD8+ TEMRA cells and greater expansion in clinically active than in remitting patients. The study acknowledged that relatively few individuals were included in the TCR sequencing and HLA analysis.

RNA was extracted with the RNeasy kit and about 0.5 to 1 ug was reverse transcribed using random hexamers. The immunoSEQ multiplex PCR assay, covering 54 Vbeta and 13 Jbeta segments, was used to amplify TCR beta CDR3 regions. Bias from PCR amplification was corrected by using a synthetic template baseline for primer optimization and for computational correction. On the authors' methods: Reads were annotated to V, D and J genes per IMGT and analyzed with immunoSEQ Analyzer, keeping only productive sequences. Clonality was calculated as one minus the Shannon entropy normalized by log2 of the number of productive unique sequences. For each patient and control, public and private clones were evaluated within the 100 most prevalent clones. A clone was defined as Susac-specific if it was absent from the healthy and MS cohorts, from some 980 published viral clones and from other ImmuneACCESS disease sequences. The raw public data were reprocessed by TCRdb itself: fastp quality trimming at Q25, MiXCR clonotype calling, in-frame beta chains only. Identical CDR3 protein sequences are pooled into one entry, listed with their most common genes and DNA. The V and J calls were determined by TCRdb, not by the authors. For this sample the table gives 200,000 or so distinct CDR3 sequences, of which roughly 94% were detected only once. Around 0.15% of the sample is held by the ten biggest clonotypes.

The chain uses TRBV13 and TRBJ2-1; the best D guess is TRBD2, with 6 bases matching. The sequence came from a human donor with Susac syndrome. Material: CD8+ T cells from PBMCs. Here the CDR3 is given as CASSERPSVEQFF. The DNA sequence follows: TGTGCCAGCAGCGAGCGTCCTAGCGTTGAGCAGTTCTTC.